Following are 20 T cell receptor beta chains from one sample sequenced in a study of vaccination effects on CD4 cells after COVID-19. Before sequencing, viral peptide pools were used by the ViraFEST assay to expand antigen-specific CD4+ T cells. Investigators separated out CD4+ T cells once more than nine days of culture had passed. Of the BNT162b2 and mRNA-1273 vaccines, participants received two doses of one or the other. For these receptors, no antigen is known. Libraries were prepared by immunoSEQ multiplex PCR; TCRdb keeps only in-frame clonotypes and omits some of them. The sample includes 30,000 or so clones, 73% of them seen just once. The material sequenced was CD4+ T cells from PBMCs cultured with HCoV-NL63 spike peptides, taken after COVID-19 vaccination. All receptors derive from a human donor who received a COVID-19 vaccine.

The chain is built from TRBV6-5 and TRBJ2-7; D gene uncertain. Germline CDR1 reads MNHEY; CDR2 reads SVGAGI. The CDR3 is 12 amino acids. With 4 bases removed from V and 7 bases from J, the gap between germline ends came to 11 bases. Here the CDR3 reads CASSSGPREQYF. The CDR3 DNA is TGTGCCAGCAGTTCCGGACCGAGAGAGCAGTACTTC.

This chain uses TRBV5-1 with TRBJ2-3; D is unclear. The CDR3 runs 14 residues. CDR1 is SGHRS, CDR2 YFSETQ, per germline. The V gene lost 2 bases and the J gene lost 5 bases, with 12 bases spanning the gap. CDR3 sequence (DNA): TGCGCCAGCAGCTTTTTACAGATCGGAGATACGCAGTATTTT. Its protein is CASSFLQIGDTQYF.

This clone occurred a few times. The chain joins TRBV7-7 to TRBJ1-5; D is unclear. Looked up from germline, CDR1 is SSHAT and CDR2 is FNYEAQ (reference sequence). The V gene lost 1 base and the J gene lost 5 bases, with 6 bases spanning the gap. The CDR3 sequence is 13 residues long. As DNA, the CDR3 is TGTGCCAGCAGCTTAGGTCCGGATCAGCCCCAGCATTTT. Amino acid sequence: CASSLGPDQPQHF.

Sample share makes this clone medium-sized (0.01 to 0.1%). The chain joins TRBV12-5 to TRBJ1-2; TRBD1 is a possible D gene (6 bases). Germline loops: CDR1 LGHNT, CDR2 FRNRAP. The CDR3 extends over 14 amino acids. V lost 3 bases and J lost 5, with 13 bases in between. The CDR3 DNA follows: TGTGCTAGTGGTTTTGGACAGTCTCTATATGGCTACACCTTC. Amino acids: CASGFGQSLYGYTF.

The gene calls are TRBV19 and TRBJ2-5; D is possibly TRBD1 (5 bases). Germline values: CDR1 LNHDA, CDR2 SQIVND (reference sequence). V dropped 2 bases and J dropped 4 bases, with 14 bases sitting between them. CDR3 length: 15 residues. CDR3 nucleotide sequence: TGTGCCAGTAGTATAAACCCAGGGAATGCAGAGACCCAGTACTTC. Translating gives CASSINPGNAETQYF. Using reference TRBV19 and TRBJ2-5 for the parts outside the CDR3, the full variable domain is DGGITQSPKYLFRKEGQNVTLSCEQNLNHDAMYWYRQDPGQGLRLIYYSQIVNDFQKGDIAEGYSVSREKKESFPLTVTSAQKNPTAFYLCASSINPGNAETQYFGPGTRLLVL.

The chain recombines TRBV11-1 with TRBJ2-2, with D tentatively TRBD1 (6 bases). The CDR3 totals 14 residues. V dropped 7 bases and J dropped 0 bases, with 9 bases sitting between them. The germline V gene has CDR1 SGHAT and CDR2 FQDESV (reference sequence). DNA for the CDR3: TGTGCCAGCACCAAGGGGGCGAACACCGGGGAGCTGTTTTTT. Its translation: CASTKGANTGELFF.

DNA for the CDR3: TGTGCCAGCAGACCGACAGGGGGCGAGAACGACGAGCAGTACTTC. Translating it yields CASRPTGGENDEQYF. V and J are TRBV2 and TRBJ2-7, with 10 bases that match TRBD1. Per germline, CDR1 SNHLY and CDR2 FYNNEI. J was trimmed by 5 bases and V by 6 bases; bases with no gene match: 10. The CDR3 is 15 residues long.

The chain uses TRBV5-1 and TRBJ1-2; no clear D. Trimming left V 0 bases short and J 5 bases short, with 11 bases between. The CDR3 consists of 14 residues. In germline, CDR1 is SGHRS, CDR2 YFSETQ. CDR3 region: CASSLGQDLYGYTF. CDR3 in DNA: TGCGCCAGCAGCTTGGGACAAGACTTATATGGCTACACCTTC.

The rearrangement joins TRBV10-1 to TRBJ2-1, with no clear D. The germline V and J ends were trimmed by 6 bases and 2 bases, with 11 bases remaining between them. Looked up from germline, CDR1 is WNHNN and CDR2 is SYGVQD (reference sequence). The CDR3 runs 14 residues. CDR3 bases: TGCGCCAGCAGCGCAACTGGGACCTACAATGAGCAGTTCTTC. Protein: CASSATGTYNEQFF.

This chain uses TRBV5-1 with TRBJ1-4; D is unresolved. The CDR3 spans 14 residues. Trimming stripped 2 bases from V and 1 base from J, with 6 bases between. Germline CDR1 is SGHRS and CDR2 is YFSETQ. In DNA, the CDR3 is TGCGCCAGCAGCTTAGACGGAACTAATGAAAAACTGTTTTTT. It yields the protein CASSLDGTNEKLFF.

The chain has TRBV10-2 and TRBJ1-3; 9 nucleotides line up with TRBD1. V shed 5 bases, J shed 3 bases, and the junction held 5 bases outside the gene matches. This CDR3 region has 15 residues. Looked up from germline, CDR1 is WSHSY and CDR2 is SAAADI. This CDR3 is CASSTGQGVGNTIYF. The CDR3 DNA sequence: TGCGCCAGCAGTACGGGACAGGGCGTTGGAAACACCATATATTTT.

The chain's CDR3 is CASSRGQGSTDTQYF. CDR3 nucleotides: TGTGCCAGCAGTAGGGGACAGGGAAGCACAGATACGCAGTATTTT. This chain joins TRBV6-5 and TRBJ2-3; 9 positions agree with TRBD1. This CDR3 comprises 15 residues. Trimming cost V 5 bases and J 0 bases; bases outside gene matches: 3. Germline loops: CDR1 MNHEY, CDR2 SVGAGI.

This clone came up a few times. The chain is built from TRBV5-4 and TRBJ2-5, with 9 bases that match TRBD2. The junction had 5 bases not matched to a gene; V was cut back by 0 bases and J by 2 bases. CDR1 SGHNT and CDR2 YYREEE come from the germline V gene (reference sequence). The CDR3 loop spans 16 amino acids. This CDR3 reads CASSLGGLAGQETQYF. The CDR3 DNA follows: TGTGCCAGCAGCTTGGGGGGCCTAGCGGGACAAGAGACCCAGTACTTC. The full variable domain, with the rest looked up from reference TRBV5-4 and TRBJ2-5, is ETGVTQSPTHLIKTRGQQVTLRCSSQSGHNTVSWYQQALGQGPQFIFQYYREEENGRGNFPPRFSGLQFPNYSSELNVNALELDDSALYLCASSLGGLAGQETQYFGPGTRLLVL.

The chain uses TRBV5-1 and TRBJ1-4; a weak D match, TRBD1 (5 bases). This CDR3 is 15 amino acids long. Trimming took 1 base from V and 6 from J, leaving 13 bases between them. CDR1 SGHRS and CDR2 YFSETQ come from the germline V gene. The CDR3 protein is CASSLFPGADEKLFF. CDR3 nucleotide sequence: TGCGCCAGCAGCTTGTTTCCCGGGGCCGATGAAAAACTGTTTTTT. Filled out from reference TRBV5-1 and TRBJ1-4, the complete variable domain reads KAGVTQTPRYLIKTRGQQVTLSCSPISGHRSVSWYQQTPGQGLQFLFEYFSETQRNKGNFPGRFSGRQFSNSRSEMNVSTLELGDSALYLCASSLFPGADEKLFFGSGTQLSVL.

J is TRBJ2-7 and V is TRBV5-1; D might be TRBD2 (6 bases). The V end was cut by 4 bases, the J end by 3 bases, with 14 bases between. The CDR3 is 14 residues long. In germline, CDR1 is SGHRS, CDR2 YFSETQ. CDR3 sequence reads: CASSPGTGGYEQYF. The CDR3 DNA is TGCGCCAGCAGCCCCGGGACTGGGGGCTACGAGCAGTACTTC.

This clone was detected a few times. V gene TRBV19 combines with J gene TRBJ2-7; 10 positions match TRBD2. Trimming at V came to 3 bases and at J to 3 bases, leaving 5 bases not matched to a gene. The germline V gene has CDR1 LNHDA and CDR2 SQIVND (reference sequence). The CDR3 covers 15 residues. CDR3 protein: CASSMSSGSYYEQYF. The CDR3 region has the DNA TGTGCCAGTAGTATGTCTAGCGGGAGCTACTACGAGCAGTACTTC. The whole variable domain, filled in from reference TRBV19 and TRBJ2-7, reads DGGITQSPKYLFRKEGQNVTLSCEQNLNHDAMYWYRQDPGQGLRLIYYSQIVNDFQKGDIAEGYSVSREKKESFPLTVTSAQKNPTAFYLCASSMSSGSYYEQYFGPGTRLTVT.

The CDR3 DNA is TGTGCCAGCAGCTTTACAGGGACAGGGGACGAAAAACTGTTTTTT. Its translation: CASSFTGTGDEKLFF. The genes are TRBV5-4 and TRBJ1-4, with 10 bases matching TRBD1. The CDR3 is made up of 15 amino acids. V shed 2 bases and J 8 bases; nucleotides not matched to a gene: 6. CDR1 is SGHNT and CDR2 is YYREEE in the germline V gene (reference sequence). Full variable domain (rest looked up from reference TRBV5-4 and TRBJ1-4): ETGVTQSPTHLIKTRGQQVTLRCSSQSGHNTVSWYQQALGQGPQFIFQYYREEENGRGNFPPRFSGLQFPNYSSELNVNALELDDSALYLCASSFTGTGDEKLFFGSGTQLSVL.

The CDR3 sequence is CASSLDQGGTSGALGEQFF. DNA of the CDR3: TGTGCCAGCAGCTTAGATCAAGGGGGGACTAGCGGGGCCCTGGGTGAGCAGTTCTTC. The chain recombines TRBV11-3 with TRBJ2-1; 13 nucleotides agree with TRBD2. The CDR3 is 19 residues long. The germline V gene has CDR1 SGHNT and CDR2 YENEEA. V dropped 0 bases and J dropped 9; count of bases not matched to a gene: 14.

The chain employs TRBV7-9 and TRBJ1-4; tentatively, D is TRBD1 (6 bases). This CDR3 has 16 amino acids. Germline CDR1 SEHNR, CDR2 FQNEAQ (reference sequence). Trimming took off 1 base at V and 5 bases at J, with 14 bases between the two ends. This CDR3 is CASSLGFRGLNEKLFF. CDR3 coding DNA: TGTGCCAGCAGCTTAGGTTTCAGGGGATTGAATGAAAAACTGTTTTTT.

The V and J genes are TRBV5-4 and TRBJ2-2, with D hard to call. The V end lost 4 bases, the J end lost 4 bases, and 14 bases lay between the germline ends. Germline CDR1 reads SGHNT; CDR2 reads YYREEE (reference sequence). There are 15 residues in the CDR3. CDR3 protein: CASSQPTDSTGELFF. In nucleotides, the CDR3 is TGTGCCAGCAGCCAACCGACCGATTCCACCGGGGAGCTGTTTTTT.